This is a list of T cell receptor beta chains from one sample in a study of response to subunit inactivated influenza vaccine. TCRdb re-called the RT-PCR reads through MiXCR, storing one row per CDR3 protein. The sample has just over 300,000 distinct CDR3 sequences, roughly a fifth seen once. Sequenced here: PBMCs from blood, sampled less than 22 months after vaccination. The origin of the receptors is a man between 50 and 75 years old who received an inactivated influenza vaccine. CDR3s include the opening cysteine and the closing phenylalanine or tryptophan. The D gene is left open where the match is weak. Where a row states a size, it is once, few, many or the class of an expanded clone; other rows omit it.

D gene: TRBD2; J gene: TRBJ2-3; V gene: TRBV10-3; CDR3 length: 16; clone size: .; CDR3 protein: CATGAGSGGRTDTQYF; CDR3 DNA: TGTGCCACCGGGGCTGGTAGCGGGGGACGCACAGATACGCAGTATTTT
D gene: .; J gene: TRBJ2-3; V gene: TRBV29-1; CDR3 length: 14; clone size: .; CDR3 protein: CSVELGLSTDTQYF; CDR3 DNA: TGCAGCGTTGAACTCGGGCTGAGCACAGATACGCAGTATTTT
D gene: TRBD1; J gene: TRBJ2-1; V gene: TRBV12-3/TRBV12-4; CDR3 length: 15; clone size: few; CDR3 protein: CASSNGQATYTEQFF; CDR3 DNA: TGTGCCAGCAGTAACGGACAGGCAACCTACACTGAGCAGTTCTTC
D gene: .; J gene: TRBJ1-5; V gene: TRBV6-4; CDR3 length: 22; clone size: many; CDR3 protein: CASSEGAVTSWEGIYSNQPQHF; CDR3 DNA: TGTGCCAGCAGTGAGGGTGCTGTCACGAGCTGGGAGGGAATATATAGCAATCAGCCCCAGCATTTT
D gene: .; J gene: TRBJ2-5; V gene: TRBV29-1; CDR3 length: 11; clone size: .; CDR3 protein: CSVGGEETQYF; CDR3 DNA: TGCAGCGTTGGAGGGGAAGAGACCCAGTACTTC
D gene: .; J gene: TRBJ1-2; V gene: TRBV12-3/TRBV12-4; CDR3 length: 13; clone size: many; CDR3 protein: CASSFRGRAGYTF; CDR3 DNA: TGTGCCAGCAGTTTTAGGGGCAGGGCTGGCTACACCTTC
D gene: .; J gene: TRBJ2-2; V gene: TRBV5-8; CDR3 length: 16; clone size: few; CDR3 protein: CASSQEWGVGNGELFF; CDR3 DNA: TGTGCCAGCAGCCAAGAGTGGGGCGTTGGAAACGGGGAGCTGTTTTTT
D gene: .; J gene: TRBJ2-2; V gene: TRBV5-1; CDR3 length: 14; clone size: few; CDR3 protein: CASRESGGTGELFF; CDR3 DNA: TGCGCCAGCAGAGAATCCGGGGGAACCGGGGAGCTGTTTTTT
D gene: .; J gene: TRBJ1-2; V gene: TRBV20-1; CDR3 length: 14; clone size: .; CDR3 protein: CSVVRSTVNYGYTF; CDR3 DNA: TGCAGTGTCGTGAGATCGACGGTTAACTATGGCTACACCTTC
D gene: .; J gene: TRBJ1-2; V gene: TRBV12-3/TRBV12-4; CDR3 length: 15; clone size: .; CDR3 protein: CASSPRYTSNYGYTF; CDR3 DNA: TGTGCCAGCAGTCCCCGTTACACTTCTAACTATGGCTACACCTTC
D gene: .; J gene: TRBJ1-5; V gene: TRBV3-1; CDR3 length: 14; clone size: many; CDR3 protein: CASSQRGSNQPQHF; CDR3 DNA: TGTGCCAGCAGCCAAAGGGGTAGCAATCAGCCCCAGCATTTT
D gene: .; J gene: TRBJ1-2; V gene: TRBV7-9; CDR3 length: 15; clone size: few; CDR3 protein: CASSHREIGEYGYTF; CDR3 DNA: TGTGCCAGCAGCCATAGGGAGATCGGTGAATATGGCTACACCTTC
D gene: .; J gene: TRBJ2-7; V gene: TRBV5-1; CDR3 length: 14; clone size: few; CDR3 protein: CASSRSLGAYEQYF; CDR3 DNA: TGCGCCAGCAGCCGTTCCTTAGGGGCCTACGAGCAGTACTTC
D gene: .; J gene: TRBJ2-5; V gene: TRBV10-3; CDR3 length: 13; clone size: many; CDR3 protein: CAIRDWKKETQYF; CDR3 DNA: TGTGCCATCAGGGACTGGAAGAAAGAGACCCAGTACTTC
D gene: .; J gene: TRBJ2-1; V gene: TRBV10-3; CDR3 length: 11; clone size: .; CDR3 protein: CAISESREQFF; CDR3 DNA: TGTGCCATCAGTGAGTCGCGTGAGCAGTTCTTC
D gene: .; J gene: TRBJ2-3; V gene: TRBV6-2/TRBV6-3; CDR3 length: 14; clone size: .; CDR3 protein: CASSRGTATDTQYF; CDR3 DNA: TGTGCCAGCAGTCGAGGGACGGCCACAGATACGCAGTATTTT
D gene: .; J gene: TRBJ2-2; V gene: TRBV4-1; CDR3 length: 18; clone size: once; CDR3 protein: CASSPDRGSLAGAGELFF; CDR3 DNA: TGCGCCAGCAGCCCGGACAGGGGGTCACTAGCGGGGGCTGGGGAGCTGTTTTTT
D gene: .; J gene: TRBJ1-1; V gene: TRBV19; CDR3 length: 13; clone size: .; CDR3 protein: CASSIEWGAEAFF; CDR3 DNA: TGTGCCAGTAGTATAGAATGGGGAGCTGAAGCTTTCTTT
D gene: TRBD1; J gene: TRBJ1-1; V gene: TRBV20-1; CDR3 length: 12; clone size: .; CDR3 protein: CSADRANTKAFF; CDR3 DNA: TGCAGTGCTGACAGGGCTAACACTAAAGCTTTCTTT
D gene: TRBD1; J gene: TRBJ1-5; V gene: TRBV12-3/TRBV12-4; CDR3 length: 15; clone size: many; CDR3 protein: CASSTGTDFIQPQHF; CDR3 DNA: TGTGCCAGCAGCACCGGGACAGACTTCATTCAGCCCCAGCATTTT
D gene: TRBD1; J gene: TRBJ2-3; V gene: TRBV7-2; CDR3 length: 13; clone size: few; CDR3 protein: CASSLQGANTQYF; CDR3 DNA: TGTGCCAGCAGCTTACAGGGGGCGAATACGCAGTATTTT
D gene: .; J gene: TRBJ2-7; V gene: TRBV25-1; CDR3 length: 13; clone size: many; CDR3 protein: CASRQAGSYEQYF; CDR3 DNA: TGTGCCAGCAGACAGGCGGGCTCCTACGAGCAGTACTTC
D gene: .; J gene: TRBJ1-6; V gene: TRBV7-8; CDR3 length: 17; clone size: few; CDR3 protein: CASSLRHQQGIGSPLHF; CDR3 DNA: TGTGCCAGCAGCCTCAGGCACCAACAGGGAATAGGTTCACCCCTCCACTTT
D gene: TRBD1; J gene: TRBJ1-6; V gene: TRBV7-2; CDR3 length: 13; clone size: few; CDR3 protein: CASSTRQGTPLHF; CDR3 DNA: TGTGCCAGCAGCACCAGACAGGGTACGCCCCTCCACTTT
D gene: TRBD2; J gene: TRBJ2-7; V gene: TRBV20-1; CDR3 length: 15; clone size: .; CDR3 protein: CSARGGGRAGYEQYF; CDR3 DNA: TGCAGTGCTAGAGGAGGCGGGAGGGCCGGGTACGAGCAGTACTTC
D gene: .; J gene: TRBJ1-5; V gene: TRBV6-2/TRBV6-3; CDR3 length: 15; clone size: many; CDR3 protein: CASSYPENSNQPQHF; CDR3 DNA: TGTGCCAGCAGTTACCCGGAAAATAGCAATCAGCCCCAGCATTTT
D gene: TRBD1; J gene: TRBJ2-3; V gene: TRBV4-1; CDR3 length: 15; clone size: few; CDR3 protein: CASSGQGWGPDTQYF; CDR3 DNA: TGCGCCAGCAGCGGACAGGGGTGGGGGCCAGATACGCAGTATTTT
D gene: .; J gene: TRBJ1-3; V gene: TRBV4-2; CDR3 length: 16; clone size: .; CDR3 protein: CASSQEGTSSGNTIYF; CDR3 DNA: TGTGCCAGCAGCCAAGAGGGAACCTCCTCTGGAAACACCATATATTTT
D gene: .; J gene: TRBJ2-7; V gene: TRBV18; CDR3 length: 13; clone size: .; CDR3 protein: CASSPPVAYEQYF; CDR3 DNA: TGTGCCAGCTCACCACCCGTGGCCTACGAGCAGTACTTC